The sequence of this T cell receptor (beta chain) was determined in a study of CD8 T cells in Susac syndrome. The CDR3 contains 13 residues. CDR1 is PRHDT, CDR2 FYEKMQ, per germline (reference sequence). Trimming pared 1 base from V and 4 bases from J, leaving 8 bases between. When the RNA was reverse transcribed, random hexamers were used with an input of about 0.5 to 1 ug. TCRdb fed the immunoSEQ multiplex PCR reads into MiXCR, producing one record per CDR3 protein. Among approximately 180,000 distinct CDR3 sequences, nearly 97% were seen once, and the ten largest hold approximately 0.088%. Sequencing of TCR beta drew on CD8+ and CD4+ T cells from blood. Bulk CD8+ and CD4+ cells came from magnetic negative isolation; CD8+ TEMRA by FACS.

This receptor was taken from a human donor with multiple sclerosis. The sequenced material came from CD4+ T cells from PBMCs. The V gene is TRBV13, the J gene TRBJ2-7, with a weak D call TRBD2 (5 bases). CDR3 nucleotides: TGTGCCAGCAGCTTAGTTTCGGGGTACGAGCAGTACTTC. Its protein product is CASSLVSGYEQYF.